The 14 T cell receptor beta chains presented below share a single source sample, sequenced in a study of T cell changes during pregnancy in multiple sclerosis. The method was immunoSEQ multiplex PCR; TCRdb's version includes in-frame clones alone and lacks a portion of them. The profile shows some 38,000 clones, around 91% of them singletons. The starting material was CD4+ T cells from peripheral blood mononuclear cells, obtained in the second trimester of pregnancy. These receptors all stem from a female donor with multiple sclerosis, enrolled in a pregnancy study.

V usage is TRBV5-1 and J usage is TRBJ2-5; 7 bases are a match to TRBD2. The ends lost 0 bases at V and 2 bases at J; junction bases unmatched: 7. CDR3 length equals 16 residues. Germline assignment: CDR1 SGHRS and CDR2 YFSETQ. CDR3 sequence (DNA): TGCGCCAGCAGCTTGGCGGGGGGACGAGCTCAAGAGACCCAGTACTTC. Protein sequence: CASSLAGGRAQETQYF. The full variable domain, rest sourced from reference TRBV5-1 and TRBJ2-5, is KAGVTQTPRYLIKTRGQQVTLSCSPISGHRSVSWYQQTPGQGLQFLFEYFSETQRNKGNFPGRFSGRQFSNSRSEMNVSTLELGDSALYLCASSLAGGRAQETQYFGPGTRLLVL.

The chain couples TRBV10-1 to TRBJ2-7, with a weak D call TRBD2 (7 bases). V gave up 3 bases and J gave up 0 bases, with 15 bases separating them. The CDR3 length is 16 residues. The germline gives CDR1 WNHNN, CDR2 SYGVQD (reference sequence). The CDR3 loop reads CASSDGGLPLSYEQYF. The DNA for the CDR3 is TGCGCCAGCAGTGACGGGGGGCTCCCCCTCTCCTACGAGCAGTACTTC.

This CDR3 is CASSLSRGFF. The CDR3 DNA is TGTGCCAGCAGCTTGTCCCGGGGTTTCTTT. J is TRBJ1-1 and V is TRBV5-6; D ambiguous. This CDR3 has 10 amino acids. Trimming stripped 1 base from V and 13 bases from J, with 8 bases between. Per the germline V gene, CDR1 is SGHDT and CDR2 is YYEEEE.

V gene TRBV30 combines with J gene TRBJ2-3, with 10 bases aligning to TRBD2. From germline, CDR1 is GTSNPN and CDR2 SVGIG (reference sequence). V dropped 5 bases and J dropped 0; count of bases not matched to a gene: 8. The CDR3 covers 16 residues. CDR3 coding DNA: TGTGCCTGGGCTCGACTAGCGGGCCCGAGCACAGATACGCAGTATTTT. Amino acid sequence: CAWARLAGPSTDTQYF.

The chain uses TRBV4-3 and TRBJ2-5; a possible D gene is TRBD2 (6 bases). CDR3 size: 17 residues. Trimming pared 0 bases from V and 5 bases from J, leaving 19 bases between. In germline, CDR1 is LGHNA, CDR2 YSLEER. This chain's CDR3 is CASSQDWDGLAGETQYF. The CDR3 DNA reads TGCGCCAGCAGCCAAGATTGGGACGGTTTGGCGGGGGAGACCCAGTACTTC.

The rearrangement uses TRBV7-3 and TRBJ1-2; 7 bases align to TRBD1. CDR1 and CDR2 from the germline V gene are SGHTA and FQGTGA. The CDR3 spans 15 residues. Trimming cost V 5 bases and J 4 bases; bases outside gene matches: 10. CDR3 sequence: CASSLQPDRPYGYTF. CDR3 coding DNA: TGTGCCAGCAGCCTTCAACCGGACAGGCCCTATGGCTACACCTTC.

The chain employs TRBV29-1 and TRBJ2-1; TRBD2 agrees at 7 bases. Germline assignment: CDR1 SQVTM and CDR2 ANQGSEA. Trimming took 4 bases from V and 4 from J; bases not matched to a gene: 16. CDR3 size: 17 residues. The DNA for the CDR3 is TGCAGCGTTGGAGGGAGGGCCCGTGGTGGGTCGTACAATGAGCAGTTCTTC. Amino acids: CSVGGRARGGSYNEQFF.

The CDR3 here is CSVGLTGNEQFF. The CDR3 DNA reads TGCAGCGTTGGCCTAACGGGGAATGAGCAGTTCTTC. The chain employs TRBV29-1 and TRBJ2-7; weak D call: TRBD2 (5 bases). The DNA end favors TRBJ2-1, so the J call may be wrong. The CDR3 totals 12 residues. Germline V gene sequence: CDR1 SQVTM, CDR2 ANQGSEA.

The rearrangement joins TRBV25-1 to TRBJ1-2; 7 positions match TRBD1. Germline lookup yields CDR1 MGHDK and CDR2 SYGVNS. Germline trimming cut 5 bases from V and 2 bases from J; bases unmatched to any gene: 5. The CDR3 spans 14 residues. CDR3 DNA sequence: TGTGCCAGCAGTTTGACAGGGAACAACTATGGCTACACCTTC. Translated, it gives CASSLTGNNYGYTF.

Only one count was recorded for this clone. J is TRBJ2-5 and V is TRBV6-1; D is perhaps TRBD1 (5 bases). CDR1 is MNHNS and CDR2 is SASEGT in the germline V gene. The CDR3 runs 14 residues. V lost 3 bases to trimming and J lost 2 bases, with 10 bases between them. The CDR3 region is CASSEADRQETQYF. CDR3 in DNA: TGTGCCAGCAGTGAGGCCGACAGACAAGAGACCCAGTACTTC.

In DNA, the CDR3 is TGCAGCGTTGTGGGACAGCCCTCCTACGAGCAGTACTTC. The encoded protein is CSVVGQPSYEQYF. The chain joins TRBV29-1 to TRBJ2-7, with 7 positions matching TRBD1. The trim removed 4 bases at V and 0 bases at J, leaving 3 bases unmatched. Germline CDR1 is SQVTM and CDR2 is ANQGSEA. The CDR3 spans 13 residues.

This clone occurred a few times. The gene calls are TRBV5-1 and TRBJ2-5; a possible D gene is TRBD1 (5 bases). Looked up from germline, CDR1 is SGHRS and CDR2 is YFSETQ. The germline V and J ends were trimmed by 3 bases and 3 bases, with 12 bases remaining between them. The CDR3 loop spans 14 amino acids. For the CDR3, the DNA is TGCGCCAGCAGCTACGACGGCAGGGAAGAGACCCAGTACTTC. This gives the protein CASSYDGREETQYF.

The chain recombines TRBV19 with TRBJ1-1; 8 bases agree with TRBD1. Germline trimming cut 2 bases from V and 8 bases from J; bases unmatched to any gene: 7. There are 14 residues in the CDR3. Germline CDR1 LNHDA, CDR2 SQIVND (reference sequence). CDR3 region: CASSIWGDRFEAFF. The CDR3 bases are TGTGCCAGTAGTATATGGGGGGACAGGTTCGAAGCTTTCTTT.

The CDR3 DNA is TGTGCCAGCAGCTTGGGTGGGGGGGGTCTCGACTACGAGCAGTACTTC. Residues: CASSLGGGGLDYEQYF. The chain links TRBV5-4 to TRBJ2-7; TRBD2 matches at 7 bases. CDR3 length equals 16 residues. J lost 3 bases, V lost 0 bases, and 9 bases had no gene match. CDR1 is SGHNT and CDR2 is YYREEE in the germline V gene (reference sequence).